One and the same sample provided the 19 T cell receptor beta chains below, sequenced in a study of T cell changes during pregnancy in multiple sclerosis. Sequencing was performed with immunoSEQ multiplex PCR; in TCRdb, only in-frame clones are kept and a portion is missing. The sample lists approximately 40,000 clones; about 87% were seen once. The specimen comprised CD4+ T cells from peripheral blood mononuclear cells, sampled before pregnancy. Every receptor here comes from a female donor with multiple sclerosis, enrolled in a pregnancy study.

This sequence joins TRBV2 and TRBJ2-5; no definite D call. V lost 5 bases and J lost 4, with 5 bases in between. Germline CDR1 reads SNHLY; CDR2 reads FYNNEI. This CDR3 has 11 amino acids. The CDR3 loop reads CASSPRETQYF. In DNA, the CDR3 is TGTGCCAGCAGTCCCCGAGAGACCCAGTACTTC.

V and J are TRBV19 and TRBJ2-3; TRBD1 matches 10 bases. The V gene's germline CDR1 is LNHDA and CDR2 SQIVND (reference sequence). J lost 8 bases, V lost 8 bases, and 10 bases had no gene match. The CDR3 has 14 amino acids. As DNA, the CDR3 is TGTGCCAGTTCAGAGACAGGGGGCGGCAGTACGCAGTATTTT. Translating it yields CASSETGGGSTQYF.

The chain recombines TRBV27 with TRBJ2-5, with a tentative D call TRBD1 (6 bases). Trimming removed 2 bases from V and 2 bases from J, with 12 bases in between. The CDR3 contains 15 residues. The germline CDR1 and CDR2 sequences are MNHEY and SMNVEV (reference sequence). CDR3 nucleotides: TGTGCCAGCAGTTTAAGGGCCCAGGGGCAAGAGACCCAGTACTTC. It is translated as CASSLRAQGQETQYF.

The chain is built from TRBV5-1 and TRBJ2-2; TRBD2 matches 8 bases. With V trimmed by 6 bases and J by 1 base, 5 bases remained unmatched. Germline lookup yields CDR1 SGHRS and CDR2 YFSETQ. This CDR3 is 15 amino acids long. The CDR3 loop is CASMNGGVNTGELFF. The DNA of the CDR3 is TGCGCCAGCATGAACGGGGGGGTGAACACCGGGGAGCTGTTTTTT. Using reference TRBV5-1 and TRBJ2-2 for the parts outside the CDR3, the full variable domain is KAGVTQTPRYLIKTRGQQVTLSCSPISGHRSVSWYQQTPGQGLQFLFEYFSETQRNKGNFPGRFSGRQFSNSRSEMNVSTLELGDSALYLCASMNGGVNTGELFFGEGSRLTVL.

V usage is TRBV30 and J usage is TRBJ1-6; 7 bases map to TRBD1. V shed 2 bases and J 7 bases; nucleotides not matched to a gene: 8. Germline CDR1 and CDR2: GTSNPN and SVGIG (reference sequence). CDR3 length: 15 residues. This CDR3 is CAWSPPTGPNSPLHF. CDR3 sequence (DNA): TGTGCCTGGAGTCCCCCGACAGGGCCCAATTCACCCCTCCACTTT.

CDR3 coding DNA: TGTGCCAGCAAATTCTCAGGGGTCAGTAATTCACCCCTCCACTTT. It specifies CASKFSGVSNSPLHF. The V call is TRBV6-6, the J call TRBJ1-6; maybe TRBD1 (6 bases). The CDR3 is 15 amino acids. The germline gives CDR1 MNHNY, CDR2 SVGAGI (reference sequence). The V gene lost 7 bases and the J gene lost 6 bases, with 16 bases spanning the gap.

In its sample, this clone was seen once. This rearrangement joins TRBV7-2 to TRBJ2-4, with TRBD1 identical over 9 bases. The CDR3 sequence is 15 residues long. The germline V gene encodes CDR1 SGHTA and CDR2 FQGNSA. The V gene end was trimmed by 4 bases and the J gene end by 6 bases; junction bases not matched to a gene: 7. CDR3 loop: CASSSPPGQGNIQYF. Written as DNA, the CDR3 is TGTGCCAGCAGCTCGCCCCCGGGACAGGGAAACATTCAGTACTTC. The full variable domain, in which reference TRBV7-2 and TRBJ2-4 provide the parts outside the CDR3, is GAGVSQSPSNKVTEKGKDVELRCDPISGHTALYWYRQSLGQGLEFLIYFQGNSAPDKSGLPSDRFSAERTGGSVSTLTIQRTQQEDSAVYLCASSSPPGQGNIQYFGAGTRLSVL.

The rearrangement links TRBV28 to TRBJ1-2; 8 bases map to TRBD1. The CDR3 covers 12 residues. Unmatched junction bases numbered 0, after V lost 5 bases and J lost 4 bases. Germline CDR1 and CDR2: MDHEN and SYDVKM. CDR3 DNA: TGTGCCAGCAGTGACAGGGGCTATGGCTACACCTTC. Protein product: CASSDRGYGYTF.

In nucleotides, the CDR3 is TGTGCCAGCAGTTACCTTGACAGGGGGGAGCTGTTTTTT. Translating gives CASSYLDRGELFF. This rearrangement joins TRBV6-5 to TRBJ2-2; D is possibly TRBD1 (6 bases). The CDR3 is 13 residues long. Trimming removed 2 bases at V and 8 bases at J, with 9 bases between. Germline V gene data show CDR1 as MNHEY and CDR2 as SVGAGI.

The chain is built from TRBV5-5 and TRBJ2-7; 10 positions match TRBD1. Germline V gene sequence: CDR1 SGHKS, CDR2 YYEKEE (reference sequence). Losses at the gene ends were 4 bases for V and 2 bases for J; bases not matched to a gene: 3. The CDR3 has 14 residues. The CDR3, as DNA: TGTGCCAGCAGCACTGACAGGGGGCCCTACGAGCAGTACTTC. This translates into CASSTDRGPYEQYF.

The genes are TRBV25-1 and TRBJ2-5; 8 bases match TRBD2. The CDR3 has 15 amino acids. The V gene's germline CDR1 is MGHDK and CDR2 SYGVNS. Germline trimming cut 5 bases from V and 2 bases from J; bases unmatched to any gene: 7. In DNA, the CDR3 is TGTGCCAGCAGTCGTCGGGGGGGCGGTCAAGAGACCCAGTACTTC. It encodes CASSRRGGGQETQYF.

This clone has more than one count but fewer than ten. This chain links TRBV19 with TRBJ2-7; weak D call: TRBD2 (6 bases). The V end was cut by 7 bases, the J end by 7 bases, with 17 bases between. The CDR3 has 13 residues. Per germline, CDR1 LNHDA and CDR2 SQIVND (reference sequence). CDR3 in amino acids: CASNLRGGSEQYF. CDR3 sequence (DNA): TGTGCCAGTAACCTACGTGGGGGGAGTGAGCAGTACTTC.

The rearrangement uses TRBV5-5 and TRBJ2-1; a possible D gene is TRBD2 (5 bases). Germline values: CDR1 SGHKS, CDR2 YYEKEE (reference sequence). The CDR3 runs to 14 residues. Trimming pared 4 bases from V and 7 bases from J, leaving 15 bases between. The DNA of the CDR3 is TGTGCCAGCAGCGGCCTCCGAGGGTTTAATGAGCAGTTCTTC. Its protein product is CASSGLRGFNEQFF. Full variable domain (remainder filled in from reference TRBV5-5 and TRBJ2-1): DAGVTQSPTHLIKTRGQQVTLRCSPISGHKSVSWYQQVLGQGPQFIFQYYEKEERGRGNFPDRFSARQFPNYSSELNVNALLLGDSALYLCASSGLRGFNEQFFGPGTRLTVL.

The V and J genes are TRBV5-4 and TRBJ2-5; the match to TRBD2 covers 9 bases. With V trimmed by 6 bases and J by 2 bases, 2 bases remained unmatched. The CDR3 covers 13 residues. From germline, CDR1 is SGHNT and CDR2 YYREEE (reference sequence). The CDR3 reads CASTTSGQETQYF. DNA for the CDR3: TGTGCCAGCACCACTAGCGGGCAAGAGACCCAGTACTTC.

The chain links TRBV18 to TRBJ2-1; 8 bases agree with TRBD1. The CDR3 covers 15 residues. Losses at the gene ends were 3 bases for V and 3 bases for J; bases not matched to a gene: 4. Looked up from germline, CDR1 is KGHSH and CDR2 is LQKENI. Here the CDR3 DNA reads TGTGCCAGCTCACCGTTAGGGACAGGCTACAATGAGCAGTTCTTC. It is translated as CASSPLGTGYNEQFF.

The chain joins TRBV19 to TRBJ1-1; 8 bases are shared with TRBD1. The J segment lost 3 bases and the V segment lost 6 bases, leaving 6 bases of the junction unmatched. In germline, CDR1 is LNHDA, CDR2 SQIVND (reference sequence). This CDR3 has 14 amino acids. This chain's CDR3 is CASRTQTGDTEAFF. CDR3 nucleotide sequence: TGTGCCAGTAGGACTCAGACAGGGGACACTGAAGCTTTCTTT.

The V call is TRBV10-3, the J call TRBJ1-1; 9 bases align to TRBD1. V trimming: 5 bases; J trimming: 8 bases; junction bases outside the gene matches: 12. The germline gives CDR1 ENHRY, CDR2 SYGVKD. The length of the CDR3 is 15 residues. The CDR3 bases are TGTGCCATCAGTAGCTACCTCCGGGACAGGGCCGAAGCTTTCTTT. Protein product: CAISSYLRDRAEAFF.

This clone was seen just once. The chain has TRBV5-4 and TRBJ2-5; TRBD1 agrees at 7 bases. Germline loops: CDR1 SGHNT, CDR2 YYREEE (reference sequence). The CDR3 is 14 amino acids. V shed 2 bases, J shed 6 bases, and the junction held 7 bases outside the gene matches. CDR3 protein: CASSFDRAGKTQYF. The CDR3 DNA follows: TGTGCCAGCAGCTTCGACAGGGCTGGGAAGACCCAGTACTTC.

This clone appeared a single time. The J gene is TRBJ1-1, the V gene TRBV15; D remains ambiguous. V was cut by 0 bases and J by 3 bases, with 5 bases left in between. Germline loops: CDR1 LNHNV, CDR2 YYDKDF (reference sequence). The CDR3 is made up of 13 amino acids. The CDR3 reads CATSRDRYTEAFF. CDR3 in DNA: TGTGCCACCAGCAGAGATCGGTACACTGAAGCTTTCTTT. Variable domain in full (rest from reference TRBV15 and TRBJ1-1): DAMVIQNPRYQVTQFGKPVTLSCSQTLNHNVMYWYQQKSSQAPKLLFHYYDKDFNNEADTPDNFQSRRPNTSFCFLDIRSPGLGDTAMYLCATSRDRYTEAFFGQGTRLTVV.